This TCR beta chain originates from a study of identical twins. Trimming removed 3 bases from V and 0 bases from J, with 11 bases in between. The CDR3 is made up of 15 amino acids. In germline, CDR1 is SQVTM, CDR2 ANQGSEA. TCRdb ran MiXCR on the 5' RACE reads and lists one entry per CDR3 protein. In the table there are about 470,000 distinct CDR3 sequences, around 24% of which are singletons. Separately, the same data were catalogued under a study of T cells expressing NK-cell markers.

The sample taken for sequencing was CD4+ T cells sorted from blood. The TCR was taken from a woman aged 18-30 years in good health. This chain connects TRBV29-1 to TRBJ2-2, with D possibly being TRBD2 (6 bases). CDR3 coding DNA: TGCAGCGTTGATGTCGGAGGGACGAACACCGGGGAGCTGTTTTTT. It specifies CSVDVGGTNTGELFF.